This T cell receptor (beta chain) was retrieved from a study of long-term antiretroviral therapy in people with HIV. The length of the CDR3 is 15 residues. The trim removed 1 base at V and 5 bases at J, leaving 7 bases unmatched. Germline assignment: CDR1 LGHNA and CDR2 YSLEER. Participants with HIV, all of them, were treated in the United States. In regard to this clone: The antigen is undetermined.

General study points: Diversity went up after ART and still fell short of transplant donor controls.

The assay, immunoSEQ v3.0, was run at survey level. Sequencing used immunoSEQ multiplex PCR; TCRdb keeps in-frame clones, though not all of them. The top ten hold more than 10% of the sample, which has 23,000 or so clones, about 76% seen once. The input for sequencing was unsorted PBMCs, taken 0.1 years before starting antiretroviral therapy. The V call is TRBV4-3, the J call TRBJ1-2; 7 positions match TRBD1. This TCR was recovered from a man aged 40-49 years with HIV. The CDR3 DNA sequence: TGCGCCAGCAGCCAAGTTACAGGGGCTGAGTATGGCTACACCTTC. It translates to CASSQVTGAEYGYTF.